This T cell receptor (beta chain) is from a study of T-cell memory formation after mild COVID-19. For this clonotype: What it binds is unknown.

Study conclusions and caveats: Clones contracting across day 15 to 85 had a balanced CD4/CD8 profile; later expanding clones leaned CD4+.

Germline V gene sequence: CDR1 SGDLS, CDR2 YYNGEE. The CDR3 length is 17 residues. Trimming took 3 bases from V and 5 from J; bases not matched to a gene: 15. Amplification by 5'RACE using constant-segment primers produced TCR alpha and TCR beta cDNA libraries that carried sample barcodes and UMIs. TCRdb reprocessed the 5' RACE reads via MiXCR and lists one record per CDR3 protein. Found here are a few hundred thousand distinct CDR3 sequences, 16% of them singletons; the top ten hold about 22%. The source material was PBMCs or a T cell subset sorted from them (not recorded which). This rearrangement joins TRBV9 to TRBJ1-2, with 8 bases aligning to TRBD1. The receptor's source is a man younger than 35 who had mild COVID-19 (a few samples of this study predate the infection). Cell type and time point are not known. The CDR3 loop is CASSAHEGGTGGYGYTF. The CDR3 bases are TGTGCCAGCAGCGCACACGAAGGGGGGACAGGTGGTTATGGCTACACCTTC.